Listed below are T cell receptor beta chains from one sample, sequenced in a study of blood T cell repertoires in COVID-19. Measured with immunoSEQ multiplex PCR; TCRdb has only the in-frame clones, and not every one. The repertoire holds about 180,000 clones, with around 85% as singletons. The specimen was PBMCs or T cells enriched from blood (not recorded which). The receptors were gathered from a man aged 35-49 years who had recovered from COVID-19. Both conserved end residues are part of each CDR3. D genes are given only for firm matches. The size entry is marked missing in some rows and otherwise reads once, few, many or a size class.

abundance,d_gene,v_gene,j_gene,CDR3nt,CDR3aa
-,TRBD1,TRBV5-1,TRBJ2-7,TGCGCCAGCAGCCGCGGGGACAGGGGTGGGGAGCAGTACTTC,CASSRGDRGGEQYF
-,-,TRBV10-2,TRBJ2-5,TGCGCCAGCAGCGGGGTTGGTCGCTACCAAGAGACCCAGTACTTC,CASSGVGRYQETQYF
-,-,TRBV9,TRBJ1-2,TGTGCCAGCGGGTGGACAAGAGCGTATGGCTACACCTTC,CASGWTRAYGYTF
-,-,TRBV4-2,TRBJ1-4,TGTGCCAGCAGCCAAGAACAGAGCAGGGCCGCGCCTAATGAAAAACTGTTTTTT,CASSQEQSRAAPNEKLFF
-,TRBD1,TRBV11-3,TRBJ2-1,TGTGCCAGCAGCCCTAACAGGGGACACTACAATGAGCAGTTCTTC,CASSPNRGHYNEQFF
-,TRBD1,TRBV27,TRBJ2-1,TGTGCCAGCAGTCACGGACAGGGGGCCAATGAGCAGTTCTTC,CASSHGQGANEQFF
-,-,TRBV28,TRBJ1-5,TGTGCCAGCAGTTGGGGGGTGGATCAGCCCCAGCATTTT,CASSWGVDQPQHF
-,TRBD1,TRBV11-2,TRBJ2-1,TGTGCCAGCAGCCTTAACCCAGGGGGCCCTGAGCAGTTCTTC,CASSLNPGGPEQFF
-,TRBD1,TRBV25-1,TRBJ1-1,TGTGCCAGCAGTCCCGGGACAGGGGCGAATGATCATAGAGTGTCTTTCTTT,CASSPGTGANDHRVSFF
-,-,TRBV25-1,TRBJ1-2,TGTGCCAGCAGCAATTCAGGGGGCTACACCTTC,CASSNSGGYTF
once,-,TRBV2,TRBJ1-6,TGTGCCAGCAGTGAAGAGGTGCAGGGAGCGGGACTTTCACCCCTCCACTTT,CASSEEVQGAGLSPLHF
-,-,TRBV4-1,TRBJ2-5,TGCGCCAGCAGCCGGAGTTATTGGGAGACCCAGTACTTC,CASSRSYWETQYF
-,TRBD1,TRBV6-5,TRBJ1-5,TGTGCCAGCACTACGACAGGGTTAGACAATCAGCCCCAGCATTTT,CASTTTGLDNQPQHF
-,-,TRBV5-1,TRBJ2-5,TGCGCCAGCAGCGGGGGGGGCGCGGGGCTTCAAGAGACCCAGTACTTC,CASSGGGAGLQETQYF
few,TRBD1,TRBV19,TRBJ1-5,TGTGCCACCACGGACAGGGCCAACCAGCCCCAGCATTTT,CATTDRANQPQHF
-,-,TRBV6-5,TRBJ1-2,TGTGCCACCTCAGGCGGGGGGGGTCCTTGGGGCTACACCTTC,CATSGGGGPWGYTF
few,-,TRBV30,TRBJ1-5,TGTGCCTGGAGAGGGGGACGGGAGGGTTTGGGCAATCAGCCCCAGCATTTT,CAWRGGREGLGNQPQHF
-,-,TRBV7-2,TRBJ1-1,TGTGCCAGCGCCCTGACGGGGGTTCTCACTGAAGCTTTCTTT,CASALTGVLTEAFF
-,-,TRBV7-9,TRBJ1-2,TGTGCCAGCAGCTTTGGGAGTAACTATGGCTACACCTTC,CASSFGSNYGYTF
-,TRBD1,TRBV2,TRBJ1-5,TGTGCCAGCGGTGGACAGGGAAATCAGCCCCAGCATTTT,CASGGQGNQPQHF
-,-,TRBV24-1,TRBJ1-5,TGTGCCACCCAGCGGGACGGTAGCAATCAGCCCCAGCATTTT,CATQRDGSNQPQHF
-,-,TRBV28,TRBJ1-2,TGTGCCAGCAGTGGACAGTATGGCTACACCTTC,CASSGQYGYTF
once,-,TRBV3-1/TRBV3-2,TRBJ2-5,TGTGCCAGCAGCCAAGTGGGGACTGCACAGTACTTC,CASSQVGTAQYF
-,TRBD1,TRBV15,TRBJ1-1,TGTGCCACCAGCAGAAGACAGGGGCGCACTGAAGCTTTCTTT,CATSRRQGRTEAFF
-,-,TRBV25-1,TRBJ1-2,TGTGCCAGCAGTGAAGCAGGGTATGGCTACACCTTC,CASSEAGYGYTF
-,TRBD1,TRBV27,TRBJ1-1,TGTGCCAGCAGTTTAAGGGGGCCGGCTTTCTTT,CASSLRGPAFF
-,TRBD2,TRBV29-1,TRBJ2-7,TGCAGCGTTGGGGCTAGCGGGTTTGACGACGAGCAGTACTTC,CSVGASGFDDEQYF
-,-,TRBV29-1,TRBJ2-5,TGCAGCGCCCTGCACGGGGGACAAGAGACCCAGTACTTC,CSALHGGQETQYF
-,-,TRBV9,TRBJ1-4,TGTGCCAGCAGCGTAGCGTCTGGGGGGTATGAAAAACTGTTTTTT,CASSVASGGYEKLFF
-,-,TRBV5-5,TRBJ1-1,TGTGCCAGCAGCTTCGAAACAGGGAGACGGACTGAAGCTTTCTTT,CASSFETGRRTEAFF
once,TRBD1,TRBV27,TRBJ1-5,TGTGCCAGCAGTTTCAGGGGGACAGGGTATAGCAATCAGCCCCAGCATTTT,CASSFRGTGYSNQPQHF
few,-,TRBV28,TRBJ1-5,TGTGCCAGCAGTTTCGGTCAGCCCCAGCATTTT,CASSFGQPQHF
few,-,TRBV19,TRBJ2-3,TGTGCCAGTAGTGCCCGACTAGTTGATACGCAGTATTTT,CASSARLVDTQYF
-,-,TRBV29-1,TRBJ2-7,TGCAGCGTTCGAGGCCAAAGCTACGAGCAGTACTTC,CSVRGQSYEQYF
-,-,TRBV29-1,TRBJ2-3,TGCAGCGTTGTTCCGGACATCACAGATACGCAGTATTTT,CSVVPDITDTQYF
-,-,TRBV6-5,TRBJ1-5,TGTGCCAGCACCGAAAACAGGGTCGGCAACCAGCCCCAGCATTTT,CASTENRVGNQPQHF
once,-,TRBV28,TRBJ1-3,TGTGCCAGCAGTTTAAAGCGGGTGGGCAGGCGCTCTGGAAACACCATATATTTT,CASSLKRVGRRSGNTIYF
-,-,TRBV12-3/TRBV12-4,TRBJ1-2,TGTGCCAGCAGTTTGGCTGGGCATGGCTACACCTTC,CASSLAGHGYTF
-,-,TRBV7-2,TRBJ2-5,TGTGCCAGCAGCCCCGGCGGGCAAGAGACCCAGTACTTC,CASSPGGQETQYF
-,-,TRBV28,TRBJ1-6,TGTGCCAGCAGTTTGGGGCAGGGAAATTCACCCCTCCACTTT,CASSLGQGNSPLHF
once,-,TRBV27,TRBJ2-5,TGTGCCAGCAGTTTATTTATGGGGAGTGAGGAGACCCAGTACTTC,CASSLFMGSEETQYF
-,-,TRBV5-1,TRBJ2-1,TGCGCCAGCAGCTTGGCGGATCGCCGCGGGGCCTACAATGAGCAGTTCTTC,CASSLADRRGAYNEQFF
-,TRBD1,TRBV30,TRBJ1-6,TGTGCCTGGACTCCCCGGGACAGGGCCAATTCACCCCTCCACTTT,CAWTPRDRANSPLHF
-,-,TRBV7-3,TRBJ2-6,TGTGCCAGCAGCCGCCGGGGGGCCTCTGGGGCCAACGTCCTGACTTTC,CASSRRGASGANVLTF
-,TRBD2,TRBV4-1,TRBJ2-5,TGCGCCAGCAGCCAATCGGCGGGAGGAGGGGAGACCCAGTACTTC,CASSQSAGGGETQYF
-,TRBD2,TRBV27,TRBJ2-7,TGTGCCAGCAGTCCCGGACTAGCGGGAACCGAGCAGTACTTC,CASSPGLAGTEQYF
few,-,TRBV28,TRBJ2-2,TGTGCCAGCAGGGGAGGAGAACAGCTTTTCACCGGGGAGCTGTTTTTT,CASRGGEQLFTGELFF
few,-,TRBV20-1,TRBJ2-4,TGCAGTGCTAGTTTCGCCTCGACTAGTCCGCTAGCCAAAAACATTCAGTACTTC,CSASFASTSPLAKNIQYF
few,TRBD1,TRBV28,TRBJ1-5,TGTGCCAGCTTACCTGGGGACAGGGGCCGCTCCAATCAGCCCCAGCATTTT,CASLPGDRGRSNQPQHF
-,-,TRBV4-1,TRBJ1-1,TGCGCCAGCAGCCCAACCCCAGGGACTGAAGCTTTCTTT,CASSPTPGTEAFF
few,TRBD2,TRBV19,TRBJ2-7,TGTGCCAGTGGGACGGGAGGGCCCTCCTACGAGCAGTACTTC,CASGTGGPSYEQYF
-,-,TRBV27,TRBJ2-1,TGTGCCAGCAGTACAAGGCCGACAGGTACCCACAATGAGCAGTTCTTC,CASSTRPTGTHNEQFF
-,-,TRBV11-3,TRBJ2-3,TGTGCCAGCAGCTTCGATCAGGGTTCTAGCACAGATACGCAGTATTTT,CASSFDQGSSTDTQYF